These 32 T cell receptor beta chains were all obtained from the same sample, sequenced in a study of tumor and adjacent non-tumor tissue in lung cancer. The template was RNA from unsorted bulk tissue. A modified ARM-PCR protocol with three rounds of nested PCR amplified TCRbeta. Using its own MiXCR run on the multiplex PCR reads, TCRdb lists one record per CDR3 protein. This table has more than 60,000 distinct CDR3 sequences, over 70% appearing once. Input material: lung tumor tissue. All receptors come from a woman aged 45 to 65 with non-small cell lung cancer.

Worth noting for this clonotype: This sequence may be a read error, since a much larger clone differs from it by one base. The CDR3 coding sequence is TGCAGCGTTAAGGGATCGGGGGGGGAAGAATATAGCAATCAGCCCCAGCATTTT. Translating gives CSVKGSGGEEYSNQPQHF. The rearrangement joins TRBV29-1 to TRBJ1-5; D is possibly TRBD1 (5 bases). CDR3 length equals 18 residues. V was trimmed by 5 bases and J by 0 bases, leaving 23 bases between them. CDR1 is SQVTM and CDR2 is ANQGSEA in the germline V gene.

A note on this clonotype: At one boundary the junction diverges from the germline segment, which might be a read error. CDR3 protein: CASRQTGVGTEALF. CDR3 DNA sequence: TGTGCCAGCAGACAGACAGGGGTGGGGACTGAAGCTTTATTT. The chain links TRBV12-3 or TRBV12-4 to TRBJ1-1; TRBD1 matches at 8 bases. The CDR3 runs 14 residues.

As for this clonotype: The conserved final phenylalanine or tryptophan is absent from the CDR3, which likely points to a read error. The rearrangement joins TRBV6-1 to TRBJ2-1; 9 bases are shared with TRBD2. The V and J ends lost 5 bases and 4 bases, in that order; junction bases with no gene match: 6. Germline values: CDR1 MNHNS, CDR2 SASEGT. This CDR3 has 15 residues. The CDR3 region is CASSSLAGRYNEQFL. CDR3 in DNA: TGTGCCAGCAGTTCTCTAGCGGGAAGGTACAATGAGCAGTTCCTC.

Of note for this clonotype: One end of the junction varies from germline; a read error may be responsible. V usage is TRBV29-1 and J usage is TRBJ2-1; tentative D call: TRBD2 (5 bases). Germline values: CDR1 SQVTM, CDR2 ANQGSEA. The CDR3 totals 16 residues. CDR3 loop: CSIEIPTRSSYNERFF. The CDR3 nucleotides are TGCAGCATTGAAATTCCCACTAGGAGCTCCTACAATGAGCGGTTCTTC.

J is TRBJ2-1 and V is TRBV5-4; D may be TRBD2 (7 bases). The CDR3 is 17 amino acids. The V end lost 6 bases, the J end lost 6 bases, and 25 bases lay between the germline ends. Germline assignment: CDR1 SGHNT and CDR2 YYREEE (reference sequence). The CDR3 DNA is TGTGCCAGCAACTTCGGTTGGGGGGGGCCCTCGGGCAATGAGCAGTTCTTC. Translation: CASNFGWGGPSGNEQFF.

Comment on this clonotype: Germline and junction disagree at one end, which may indicate a read error. The chain employs TRBV2 and TRBJ2-2; 7 nucleotides agree with TRBD1. Germline values: CDR1 SNHLY, CDR2 FYNNEI. The length of the CDR3 is 15 residues. The CDR3 bases are TGTGCCGGCAGTGAAGGACAGGCGAACACCGGGGAGCTGTTTTTT. Translated, it gives CAGSEGQANTGELFF.

As to this clonotype: This CDR3 fails to terminate in the conserved phenylalanine or tryptophan, so it likely reflects a read error. This chain joins TRBV30 and TRBJ1-1; no firm D call. The CDR3 runs 13 residues. Per germline, CDR1 GTSNPN and CDR2 SVGIG (reference sequence). CDR3 sequence: CAWCVMGGTEAFS. CDR3 nucleotides: TGTGCCTGGTGTGTAATGGGTGGCACTGAAGCTTTCTCT.

As concerns this clonotype: This may arise from a read error, as a much more abundant clone is one base away. This chain uses TRBV5-6 with TRBJ2-7, with D possibly matching TRBD2 (6 bases). This CDR3 contains 11 residues. The germline V gene encodes CDR1 SGHDT and CDR2 YYEEEE. CDR3 amino acids: CANSLGGPQYF. CDR3 nucleotides: TGTGCCAACAGCTTGGGAGGACCACAGTACTTC.

This clonotype has ten or more counts. The rearrangement uses TRBV7-9 and TRBJ2-6; TRBD1 or TRBD2 may be the D gene (5 bases each). This CDR3 has 17 amino acids. Germline V gene data show CDR1 as SEHNR and CDR2 as FQNEAQ (reference sequence). Trimming took 10 bases from V and 0 from J, leaving 19 bases between them. CDR3 in DNA: TGTGCCACCCCCCAGGTGGGGGACCGCTCTGGGGCCAACGTCCTGACTTTC. The encoded protein is CATPQVGDRSGANVLTF.

In the case of this clonotype: The conserved closing phenylalanine or tryptophan is absent in this CDR3, likely reflecting a read error. The V gene is TRBV4-2, the J gene TRBJ2-7, with D possibly matching TRBD2 (6 bases). Trimming pared 3 bases from V and 3 bases from J, leaving 12 bases between. The CDR3 extends over 14 amino acids. Germline-derived CDR1 and CDR2 are LGHNA and YNFKEQ. The CDR3 nucleotides read TGTGCCAGCAGCCATGGAGGGGCAGTCTACGAGCAGTACATC. It yields the protein CASSHGGAVYEQYI.

As concerns this clonotype: One end of the junction does not line up with germline, which may come from a read error. The chain joins TRBV6-1 to TRBJ2-7; TRBD2 matches 12 bases. The V gene's germline CDR1 is MNHNS and CDR2 SASEGT. This CDR3 has 15 residues. CDR3 DNA: TGTGTCAGCAGTGAGGGACTAGCGGGCTCCTACGAACAGTACTTC. It yields the protein CVSSEGLAGSYEQYF.

The CDR3 DNA reads as TGTGCCATCATGGCGGAGGACAGGGTGGACTACGAGCAGTACTTC. Protein: CAIMAEDRVDYEQYF. The chain links TRBV10-3 to TRBJ2-7; 8 bases are a match to TRBD1. With 7 bases clipped from V and 3 bases from J, the junction kept 11 bases outside the gene matches. The CDR3 consists of 15 residues. Germline lookup yields CDR1 ENHRY and CDR2 SYGVKD.

A remark on this clonotype: Lacking the conserved final phenylalanine or tryptophan, this CDR3 likely reflects a read error. This chain connects TRBV29-1 to TRBJ2-2; 8 nucleotides agree with TRBD2. The CDR3 runs 16 residues. Looked up from germline, CDR1 is SQVTM and CDR2 is ANQGSEA. Trimming cost V 1 base and J 6 bases; bases outside gene matches: 10. CDR3 in DNA: TGCAGCGTTGAAGTCCCTAACGGGAGGGCCCCCGGGGAGCTGTTTTTA. Translation: CSVEVPNGRAPGELFL.

A word on this clonotype: Sequence at one end of the junction differs from germline and may be a read error. This sequence joins TRBV11-2 and TRBJ2-4; D is perhaps TRBD2 (7 bases). The CDR3 has 15 amino acids. Germline CDR1 reads SGHAT; CDR2 reads FQNNGV. CDR3 residues: CASSFPSGIGDIHYF. CDR3 coding DNA: TGTGCCAGCAGTTTCCCTAGCGGAATCGGGGACATTCACTATTTC.

With regard to this clonotype: The junction differs from germline at one of its ends, possibly a read error. The chain joins TRBV11-2 to TRBJ2-1, with D unclear. The CDR3 contains 14 residues. Germline assignment: CDR1 SGHAT and CDR2 FQNNGV. CDR3 nucleotides: TGTGTCAGCAGCTTTGGTAGTGCCGATAATGAGCAGTTCTTC. Translation: CVSSFGSADNEQFF.

With regard to this clonotype: The CDR3 carries no conserved terminal phenylalanine or tryptophan, so it likely arises from a read error. The rearrangement joins TRBV6-5 to TRBJ2-7, with D unresolved. CDR3 length: 13 amino acids. Germline CDR1 MNHEY, CDR2 SVGAGI. Written as DNA, the CDR3 is TGTGCCAGCAGTTACCCGAGAGGCCACGAACAGTACATC. Encoded protein: CASSYPRGHEQYI.

A remark on this clonotype: An end of the junction does not agree with germline; a read error may underlie this. This sequence joins TRBV5-1 and TRBJ2-6; a weak D match, TRBD1 (5 bases). CDR1 is SGHRS and CDR2 is YFSETQ in the germline V gene. The CDR3 is 15 amino acids. For the CDR3, the DNA is TGCGCCAGCAAGGCCTACACCTCTGGGGCCAACGTCCCGACTTTC. It specifies CASKAYTSGANVPTF. The whole variable domain, filled in from reference TRBV5-1 and TRBJ2-6, reads KAGVTQTPRYLIKTRGQQVTLSCSPISGHRSVSWYQQTPGQGLQFLFEYFSETQRNKGNFPGRFSGRQFSNSRSEMNVSTLELGDSALYLCASKAYTSGANVPTFGAGSRLTVL.

On this clonotype: A junction boundary mismatches the germline segment, possibly from a read error. This chain uses TRBV4-1 with TRBJ1-2; no clear D. CDR3 length equals 13 residues. Germline CDR1 reads MGHRA; CDR2 reads YSYEKL. CDR3 amino acids: CANSPDGMGGYTF. The CDR3 DNA is TGCGCCAACAGCCCAGATGGGATGGGCGGCTACACCTTC.

As to this clonotype: The junction does not match germline at one end; this may be a read error. This CDR3 is CVSLASSGPIEQFF. For the CDR3, the DNA is TGTGTCAGCCTTGCGAGTAGCGGGCCTATTGAGCAGTTCTTC. The V and J genes are TRBV6-5 and TRBJ2-1; 7 bases fit TRBD2. This CDR3 has 14 residues. CDR1 is MNHEY, CDR2 SVGAGI, per germline.

This clonotype was picked up a small number of times. The junction departs from the called germline gene at one end, perhaps through a read error. The CDR3 sequence is CASSESGISGMNGQFF. CDR3 nucleotides: TGCGCCAGCAGTGAGTCGGGGATTAGCGGGATGAATGGGCAGTTCTTC. The chain recombines TRBV10-2 with TRBJ2-1; 8 nucleotides agree with TRBD2. Germline-derived CDR1 and CDR2 are WSHSY and SAAADI. The CDR3 runs 16 residues.

About this clonotype: At one end the junction does not follow the germline gene, possibly because of a read error. CDR3 nucleotide sequence: TGTGCCGGCAGCCCCGGGACTAGTGGTGACAATGAGCAGTTCTTC. Translating gives CAGSPGTSGDNEQFF. The V call is TRBV11-1, the J call TRBJ2-1, with 8 bases aligning to TRBD2. Germline-derived CDR1 and CDR2 are SGHAT and FQDESV (reference sequence). CDR3 size: 15 residues.

In its sample, this clonotype was seen a few times. A much larger clone sits a single nucleotide away, making a read error possible. V is TRBV7-8 and J is TRBJ2-7, with a possible D match to TRBD2 (6 bases). V gave up 1 base and J gave up 9 bases, with 16 bases separating them. The CDR3 is 14 amino acids. Germline CDR1 is SGHVS and CDR2 is FQNEAQ. Here the CDR3 DNA reads TGTGCCAGCAGCTTAGTCGCGGGGAACAACGGGCAGTACTTC. Translating gives CASSLVAGNNGQYF. Full variable domain (rest looked up from reference TRBV7-8 and TRBJ2-7): GAGVSQSPRYKVAKRGQDVALRCDPISGHVSLFWYQQALGQGPEFLTYFQNEAQLDKSGLPSDRFFAERPEGSVSTLKIQRTQQEDSAVYLCASSLVAGNNGQYFGPGTRLTVT.

Remarks on this clonotype: This may be a read error, as it is one base from a much larger clone. The chain links TRBV30 to TRBJ1-2, with TRBD1 as a possible D gene (5 bases). Germline-derived CDR1 and CDR2 are GTSNPN and SVGIG (reference sequence). The CDR3 is 14 residues long. The CDR3 sequence: CVWAVSRALPGYTF. The CDR3 DNA reads TGTGTCTGGGCTGTGAGCAGGGCATTGCCCGGCTACACCTTC.

The chain combines TRBV6-6 with TRBJ1-5, with a possible D match to TRBD1 (6 bases). The germline V and J ends were trimmed by 7 bases and 3 bases, with 13 bases remaining between them. The CDR3 covers 14 residues. Per the germline V gene, CDR1 is MNHNY and CDR2 is SVGAGI (reference sequence). CDR3 sequence: CASTTTGDNQPQHF. Here the CDR3 DNA reads TGTGCCAGCACTACGACAGGAGACAATCAGCCCCAGCATTTT.

As to this clonotype: A read error may produce the germline difference seen at one junction end. This chain uses TRBV10-3 with TRBJ2-3, with D perhaps matching TRBD2 (5 bases). This CDR3 is 13 amino acids long. CDR1 ENHRY and CDR2 SYGVKD come from the germline V gene. The CDR3 sequence: CAISEPEGDTQYF. The CDR3 DNA is TGTGCCATCAGTGAGCCCGAGGGAGATACGCAATATTTT.

Details on this clonotype: One junction end disagrees with the germline gene, perhaps due to a read error. This chain uses TRBV6-5 with TRBJ2-4; 8 bases are shared with TRBD2. From germline, CDR1 is MNHEY and CDR2 SVGAGI. The CDR3 runs to 16 residues. CDR3 nucleotides: TGTGCCAGCAGTGGACATAGCGGGGTAACCAATAACATTCAGTACTTC. Amino acids: CASSGHSGVTNNIQYF.

J is TRBJ2-3 and V is TRBV12-3 or TRBV12-4, with 7 bases matching TRBD1. CDR3 length: 16 amino acids. V gave up 5 bases and J gave up 0 bases; unmatched junction bases: 8. For the CDR3, the DNA is TGTGCCAGCAGTCTGAGGACAGGCTCTAGCACAGATACGCAGTATTTT. Encoded protein: CASSLRTGSSTDTQYF.

The chain combines TRBV7-3 with TRBJ2-5; a weak D match, TRBD2 (5 bases). Germline V gives CDR1 SGHTA, CDR2 FQGTGA. Trimming took off 3 bases at V and 2 bases at J, with 13 bases between the two ends. The CDR3 runs to 15 residues. The CDR3 region is CASSFLNGKQETQYF. For the CDR3, the DNA is TGTGCCAGCAGCTTCCTGAACGGGAAACAAGAGACCCAGTACTTC.

This clonotype was seen a few times. One junction end disagrees with the germline gene, perhaps due to a read error. The rearrangement links TRBV20-1 to TRBJ1-2; D gene unclear. Per germline, CDR1 DFQATT and CDR2 SNEGSKA (reference sequence). The CDR3 has 11 amino acids. CDR3 sequence (DNA): TGCGGTGCAGAGCCCACCCGGGGCTACACCTTC. Translating it yields CGAEPTRGYTF.

A word on this clonotype: It may be a read error: a sequence one base away is much more abundant. The J gene is TRBJ1-1, the V gene TRBV5-8, with 7 bases identical to TRBD1. Germline V gene lookup returns CDR1 SGHTS and CDR2 YDEGEE. This CDR3 contains 15 residues. The CDR3 reads CASSSVGTVNTEALF. CDR3 nucleotides: TGTGCCAGCAGCTCTGTCGGGACAGTGAACACTGAAGCTTTATTT. The full variable domain, rest sourced from reference TRBV5-8 and TRBJ1-1, is EAGVTQSPTHLIKTRGQQATLRCSPISGHTSVYWYQQALGLGLQFLLWYDEGEERNRGNFPPRFSGRQFPNYSSELNVNALELEDSALYLCASSSVGTVNTEALFGQGTRLTVV.

Of note for this clonotype: One end of the junction fails to match germline, which may point to a read error. The CDR3 reads CPSSIMGDTEVFF. In DNA, the CDR3 is TGTCCCAGCAGCATAATGGGGGACACTGAAGTTTTCTTT. The chain recombines TRBV11-3 with TRBJ1-1; tentative D call: TRBD1 (6 bases). CDR3 length: 13 amino acids. Germline assignment: CDR1 SGHNT and CDR2 YENEEA.

This clonotype was recorded only once. The junction differs from germline at one of its ends, possibly a read error. The chain couples TRBV20-1 to TRBJ2-3, with a possible D match to TRBD2 (5 bases). This CDR3 is 12 amino acids long. Germline V gene lookup returns CDR1 DFQATT and CDR2 SNEGSKA (reference sequence). CDR3 loop: CSARGGLDTQFF. The CDR3 DNA is TGCAGTGCTAGAGGAGGGTTAGATACGCAGTTTTTT.